This T cell receptor (beta chain) was observed in a study of OX40 agonist ivuxolimab in advanced cancers. Study findings and constraints: Expanded clones belonging to CD8+ T cells outnumbered, on average, those of CD4+. Certain nonresponders likewise exhibited a low normalized T-cell clonal expansion.

Patients were excluded for autoimmune disease history or systemic immunosuppression. This CDR3 is built from 14 residues. Trimming cost V 5 bases and J 2 bases, with 12 bases left between them. Germline-derived CDR1 and CDR2 are SGHNT and YENEEA. Assay: immunoSEQ multiplex PCR; the TCRdb copy retains only in-frame clones and omits some. The sample yields 70,000 or so clones, around four fifths seen once. On this clone: What it binds is not known.

The sample was CD4+ or CD8+ T cells sorted from blood, taken in a trial of the OX40 agonist ivuxolimab. The clonotype comes from an adult with an advanced solid tumor such as melanoma, head and neck, liver or kidney cancer. The chain combines TRBV11-3 with TRBJ2-5, with D perhaps TRBD1 or TRBD2 (6 bases each). CDR3: CASSEGGIQETQYF. CDR3 coding DNA: TGTGCCAGCAGCGAAGGGGGGATTCAAGAGACCCAGTACTTC.